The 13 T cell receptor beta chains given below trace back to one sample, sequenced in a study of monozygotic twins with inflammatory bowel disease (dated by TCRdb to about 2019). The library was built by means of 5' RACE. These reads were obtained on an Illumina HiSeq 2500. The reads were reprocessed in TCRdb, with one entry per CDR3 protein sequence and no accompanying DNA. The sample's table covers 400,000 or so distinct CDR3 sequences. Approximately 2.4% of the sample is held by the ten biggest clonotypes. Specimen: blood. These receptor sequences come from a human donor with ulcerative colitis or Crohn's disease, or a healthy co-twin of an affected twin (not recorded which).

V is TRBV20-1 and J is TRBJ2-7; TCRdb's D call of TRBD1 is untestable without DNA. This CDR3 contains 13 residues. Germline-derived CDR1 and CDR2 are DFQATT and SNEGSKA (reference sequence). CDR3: CSADPGQGFGQYF.

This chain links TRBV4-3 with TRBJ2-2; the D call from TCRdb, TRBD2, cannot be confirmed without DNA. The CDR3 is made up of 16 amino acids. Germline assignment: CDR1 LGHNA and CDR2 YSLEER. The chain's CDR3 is CASSREGGSLTGELFF.

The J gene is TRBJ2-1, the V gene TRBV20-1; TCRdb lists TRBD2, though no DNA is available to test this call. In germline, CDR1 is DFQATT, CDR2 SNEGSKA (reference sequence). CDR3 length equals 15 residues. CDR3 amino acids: CSAKGLADSFNEQFF.

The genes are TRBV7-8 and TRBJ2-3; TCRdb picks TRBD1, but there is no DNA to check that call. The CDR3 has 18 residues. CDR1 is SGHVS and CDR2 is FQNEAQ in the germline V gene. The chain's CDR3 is CASSLQLRGGLGTDTQYF.

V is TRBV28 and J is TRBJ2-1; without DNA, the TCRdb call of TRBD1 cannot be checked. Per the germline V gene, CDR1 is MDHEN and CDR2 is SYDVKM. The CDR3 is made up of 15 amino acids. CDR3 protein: CASSPHGQGFNEQFF.

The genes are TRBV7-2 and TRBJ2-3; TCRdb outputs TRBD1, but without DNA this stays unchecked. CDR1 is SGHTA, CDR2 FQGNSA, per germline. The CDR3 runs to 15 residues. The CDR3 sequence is CASSLGPPRPDTQYF.

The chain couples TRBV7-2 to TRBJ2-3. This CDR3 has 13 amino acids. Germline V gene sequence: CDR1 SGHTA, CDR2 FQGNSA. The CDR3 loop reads CASGYINTDTQYF.

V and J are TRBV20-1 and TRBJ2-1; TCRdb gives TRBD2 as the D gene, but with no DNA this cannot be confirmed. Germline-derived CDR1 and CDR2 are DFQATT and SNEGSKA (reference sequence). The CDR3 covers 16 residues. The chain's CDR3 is CSARDWERGAYNEQFF.

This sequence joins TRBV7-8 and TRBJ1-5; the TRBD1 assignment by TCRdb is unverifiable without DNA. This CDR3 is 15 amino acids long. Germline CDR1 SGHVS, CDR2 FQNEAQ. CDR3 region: CASSLDSGGYQPQHF.

The CDR3 spells CASSGRRHSNQPQHF. The chain carries TRBV25-1 and TRBJ1-5. The germline CDR1 and CDR2 sequences are MGHDK and SYGVNS. This CDR3 is built from 15 residues.

CDR3 region: CASSLATTNNYGYTF. The chain combines TRBV7-2 with TRBJ1-2. Germline V lookup: CDR1 SGHTA, CDR2 FQGNSA. The CDR3 sequence is 15 residues long.

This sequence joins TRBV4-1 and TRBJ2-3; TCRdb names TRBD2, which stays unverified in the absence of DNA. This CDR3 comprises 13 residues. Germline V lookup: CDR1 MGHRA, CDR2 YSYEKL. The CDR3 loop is CASRGPGTDTQYF.

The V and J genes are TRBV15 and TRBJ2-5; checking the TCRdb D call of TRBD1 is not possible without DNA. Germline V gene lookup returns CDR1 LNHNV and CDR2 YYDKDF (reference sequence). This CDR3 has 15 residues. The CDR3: CATSPRDRKKETQYF.